This T cell receptor (beta chain) originates from a study of cytomegalovirus exposure and HLA in healthy donors. At the level of the study: A previous analysis identified around 120 million unique TCR beta sequences derived from about 180 million T cells.

The germline gives CDR1 MDHEN, CDR2 SYDVKM. The CDR3 is made up of 11 amino acids. V lost 8 bases to trimming and J lost 10 bases; unmatched junction nucleotides: 7. PCR involved 60 Vbeta and 13 Jbeta primers. Only in-frame clones appear in the TCRdb table, and some are missing; sequencing was by immunoSEQ multiplex PCR. The data hold about 160,000 clones, with roughly 79% observed a single time. A note on this clone: What it recognizes is unknown.

General study findings and limits: Previously analyzed data showed that most TCR beta V segments were productive at a frequency of about 87% or about 30%. Later on, a genetic analysis was performed. It linked a missense variant in DCLRE1C with V- and J-gene trimming of TCR beta.

V gene TRBV28 combines with J gene TRBJ1-1; 7 positions match TRBD1. Sequencing used PBMCs. The TCR sequence derives from a woman in her forties or fifties in good health and CMV-seropositive. The CDR3 region is CASGLTGRAFF. The CDR3 region has the DNA TGTGCCAGCGGGTTGACAGGGAGAGCTTTCTTT.